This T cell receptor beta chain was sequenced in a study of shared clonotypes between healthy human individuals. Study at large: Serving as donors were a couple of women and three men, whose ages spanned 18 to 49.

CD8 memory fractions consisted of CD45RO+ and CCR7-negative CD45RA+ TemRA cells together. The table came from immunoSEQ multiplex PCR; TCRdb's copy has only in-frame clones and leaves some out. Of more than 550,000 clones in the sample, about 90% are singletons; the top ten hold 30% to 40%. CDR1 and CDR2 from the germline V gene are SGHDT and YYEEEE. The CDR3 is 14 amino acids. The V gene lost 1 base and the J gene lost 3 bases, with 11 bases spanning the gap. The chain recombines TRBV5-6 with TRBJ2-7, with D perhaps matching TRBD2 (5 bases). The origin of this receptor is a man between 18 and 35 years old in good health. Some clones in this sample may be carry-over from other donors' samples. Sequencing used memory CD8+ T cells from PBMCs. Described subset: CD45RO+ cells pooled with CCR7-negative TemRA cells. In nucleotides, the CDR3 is TGTGCCAGCAGCTTGCGAGCCGGGGTCTACGAGCAGTACTTC. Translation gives CASSLRAGVYEQYF.